This T cell receptor (beta chain) is drawn from a study of T-cell memory formation after mild COVID-19. Study results and caveats: Clones which contracted sat mainly in CM and EM if CD4+, and in EMRA if CD8+.

CDR1 SGHVS and CDR2 FNYEAQ come from the germline V gene. This CDR3 region has 14 residues. Trimming at V came to 0 bases and at J to 5 bases, leaving 0 bases not matched to a gene. TCRdb re-called the 5' RACE reads with MiXCR, one entry per CDR3 protein. Of about 390,000 distinct CDR3 sequences in the sample, about 17% are singletons; the top ten hold approximately 21%. A few counts support this clonotype. What it recognizes is unknown. This clonotype was obtained from a man aged 18 to 29 who had mild COVID-19 (a few samples of this study predate the infection). Cell type and time point are not known. The sample was PBMCs or a T cell subset sorted from them (not recorded which). The chain couples TRBV7-6 to TRBJ2-5, with TRBD1 matching 10 bases. As DNA, the CDR3 is TGTGCCAGCAGCTTAGCGGGACAGGGGGAGACCCAGTACTTC. Protein product: CASSLAGQGETQYF.